Only a few counts were recorded for the clone carrying this T cell receptor (beta chain). Its matching antigen is unknown. Notes on the study in general: Under 2% of tumor Treg sequences matched blood Tregs or memory cells. Tumor Treg TCRs overlapped most with tumor naive CD4+ cells.

The TRBV12-4/TRBJ1-2 clonotypes were amplified using barcode primers with ligated adaptors. TCRdb fed the multiplex PCR reads into MiXCR, producing one record per CDR3 protein. In the table there are 650 to 800 distinct CDR3 sequences, about 34% of which are singletons. The CDR3 length is 15 residues. V trimming: 6 bases; J trimming: 3 bases; junction bases outside the gene matches: 8. Tregs were sorted as CD4+CD25+CD127-/low cells. The TCR comes from a female donor with breast cancer. This chain connects TRBV12-3 or TRBV12-4 to TRBJ1-2; 9 nucleotides align to TRBD1. Source material: tumor-infiltrating Tregs sorted from the breast tumor. The CDR3 DNA reads as TGTGCCAGCAGCCTCCGGGACAGGGAGGACTATGGCTACACCTTC. This codes for CASSLRDREDYGYTF.